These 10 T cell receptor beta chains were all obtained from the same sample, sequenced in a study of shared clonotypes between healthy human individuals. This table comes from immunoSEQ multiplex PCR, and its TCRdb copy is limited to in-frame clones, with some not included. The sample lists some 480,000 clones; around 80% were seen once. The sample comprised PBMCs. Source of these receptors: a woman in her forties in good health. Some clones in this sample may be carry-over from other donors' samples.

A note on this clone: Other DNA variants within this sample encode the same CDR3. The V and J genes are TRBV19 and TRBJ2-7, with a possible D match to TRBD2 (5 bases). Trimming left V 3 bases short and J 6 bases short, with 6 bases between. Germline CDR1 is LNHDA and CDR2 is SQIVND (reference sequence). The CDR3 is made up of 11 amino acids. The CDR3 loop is CASSIGGEQYF. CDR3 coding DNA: TGTGCCAGTAGTATCGGAGGCGAGCAGTACTTC.

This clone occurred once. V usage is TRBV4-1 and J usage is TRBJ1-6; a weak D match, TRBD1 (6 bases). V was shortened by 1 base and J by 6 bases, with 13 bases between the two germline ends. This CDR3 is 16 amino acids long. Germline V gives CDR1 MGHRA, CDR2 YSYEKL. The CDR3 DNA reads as TGCGCCAGCAGCCAAGGGTGGGGCAGGGGTAATTCACCCCTCCACTTT. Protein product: CASSQGWGRGNSPLHF.

CDR3: CASRLATSTDTQYF. The DNA for the CDR3 is TGTGCCAGTCGACTAGCGACTAGCACAGATACGCAGTATTTT. J is TRBJ2-3 and V is TRBV2; the match to TRBD2 covers 8 bases. V trimming: 9 bases; J trimming: 0 bases; junction bases outside the gene matches: 5. The CDR3 loop spans 14 amino acids. CDR1 is SNHLY and CDR2 is FYNNEI in the germline V gene. The entire variable domain, with the rest obtained from reference TRBV2 and TRBJ2-3, is as follows: EPEVTQTPSHQVTQMGQEVILRCVPISNHLYFYWYRQILGQKVEFLVSFYNNEISEKSEIFDDQFSVERPDGSNFTLKIRSTKLEDSAMYFCASRLATSTDTQYFGPGTRLTVL.

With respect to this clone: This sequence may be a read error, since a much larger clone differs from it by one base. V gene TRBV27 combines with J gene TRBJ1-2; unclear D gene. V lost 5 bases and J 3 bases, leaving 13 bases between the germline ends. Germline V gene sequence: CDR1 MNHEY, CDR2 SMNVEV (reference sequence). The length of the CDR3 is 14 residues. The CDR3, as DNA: TGTGCCAGCAGTATGGCGGGGTACGACTATGGCTACACCTTC. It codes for CASSMAGYDYGYTF.

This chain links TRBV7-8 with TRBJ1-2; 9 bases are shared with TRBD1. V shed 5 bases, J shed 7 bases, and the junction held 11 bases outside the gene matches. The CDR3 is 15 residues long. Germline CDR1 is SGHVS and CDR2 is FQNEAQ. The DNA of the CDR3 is TGTGCCAGCAGCATAAGGACAGGGGTTCGGACTGGCTACACCTTC. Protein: CASSIRTGVRTGYTF.

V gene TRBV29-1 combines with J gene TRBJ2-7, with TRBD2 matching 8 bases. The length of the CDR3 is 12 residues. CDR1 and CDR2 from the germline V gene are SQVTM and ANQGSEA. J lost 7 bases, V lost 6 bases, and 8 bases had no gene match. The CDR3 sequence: CSVGREGREQYF. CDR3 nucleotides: TGCAGCGTGGGACGGGAGGGGAGGGAGCAGTACTTC.

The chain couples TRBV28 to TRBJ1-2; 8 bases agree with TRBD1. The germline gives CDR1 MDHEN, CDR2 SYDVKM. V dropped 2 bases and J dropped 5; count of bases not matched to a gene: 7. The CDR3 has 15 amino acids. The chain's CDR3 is CASSLAGGVRYGYTF. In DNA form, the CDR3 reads TGTGCCAGCAGTTTAGCAGGGGGCGTTCGATATGGCTACACCTTC.

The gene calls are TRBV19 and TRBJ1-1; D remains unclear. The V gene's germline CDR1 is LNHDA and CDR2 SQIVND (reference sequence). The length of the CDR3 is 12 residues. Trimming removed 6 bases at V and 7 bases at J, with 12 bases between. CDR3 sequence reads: CASSETQYEAFF. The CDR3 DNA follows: TGTGCCAGTAGCGAGACACAATATGAAGCTTTCTTT. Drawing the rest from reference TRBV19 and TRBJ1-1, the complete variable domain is DGGITQSPKYLFRKEGQNVTLSCEQNLNHDAMYWYRQDPGQGLRLIYYSQIVNDFQKGDIAEGYSVSREKKESFPLTVTSAQKNPTAFYLCASSETQYEAFFGQGTRLTVV.

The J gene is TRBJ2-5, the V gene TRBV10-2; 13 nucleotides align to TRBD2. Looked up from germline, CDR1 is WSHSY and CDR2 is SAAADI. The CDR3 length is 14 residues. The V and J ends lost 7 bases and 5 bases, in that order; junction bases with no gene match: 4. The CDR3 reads CASKLAGGSETQYF. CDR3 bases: TGCGCCAGCAAACTAGCGGGAGGGTCTGAGACCCAGTACTTC.

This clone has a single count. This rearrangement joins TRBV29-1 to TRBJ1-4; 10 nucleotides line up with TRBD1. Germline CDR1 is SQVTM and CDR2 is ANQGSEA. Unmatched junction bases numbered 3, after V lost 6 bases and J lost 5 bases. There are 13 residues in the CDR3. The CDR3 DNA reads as TGCAGCGTGCCGGGACAGGGGAATGAAAAACTGTTTTTT. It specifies CSVPGQGNEKLFF.